This TCR beta chain was profiled in a study of blood T cell repertoires in COVID-19. Study-wide background: The origin of the acute and convalescent COVID-19 samples was the United States, Italy and Spain. In each case, the material was cDNA or gDNA derived from T cells, B-cell-depleted T cells, or PBMCs.

Original analysis: Reference gene primer amplification gave nucleated cell count estimates. The assay was immunoSEQ multiplex PCR, and TCRdb's table has in-frame clones only and misses some. The V and J calls and clone size are taken from that table; D and trimming were inferred from the DNA. The repertoire holds roughly 100,000 clones, with about four fifths as singletons. The CDR3 loop spans 16 amino acids. J lost 2 bases, V lost 6 bases, and 13 bases had no gene match. The V gene's germline CDR1 is MRHNA and CDR2 SNTAGT. V and J are TRBV6-4 and TRBJ2-7; 7 nucleotides line up with TRBD1. This TCR came from a woman aged 65 to 85 with acute or convalescent COVID-19. The sequenced material came from peripheral blood. CDR3 nucleotides: TGTGCCAGCAGAAAAATTCAGGGGGAGTTTCCCTACGAGCAGTACTTC. Protein product: CASRKIQGEFPYEQYF.